This TCR beta chain was sequenced for a study of early T cells in non-severe SARS-CoV-2 infection (dated by TCRdb to about 2021). Regarding the research as a whole: Because TCR sequencing was done on bulk RNA from unsorted whole blood, the alpha and beta chains could not be paired.

Library preparation used 5' RACE. Instrument on record: NextSeq 500. To correct for sequencing error and PCR bias, the TCR library protocol tagged individual cDNA molecules with unique molecular identifiers. Sequencing covered both TCR alpha and beta chains, and within each sample the abundances of alpha and beta sequences were tightly co-correlated. The study's own analysis went as follows. Decombinator V4 was used to perform V gene, J gene and CDR3 annotation of TCR sequences. Expanded TCRs were defined as changing significantly between any two time points under a Poisson model with p below 0.0001. TCR abundances were normalised to the total number of TCRs sequenced per sample and were expressed as counts per million. MAIT TCRs were defined by TRAV1-2 paired with TRAJ12, TRAJ20 or TRAJ33, and iNKT TCRs by TRAV10 paired with TRAJ18. A search of VDJdb, accessed on 1 November 2021, was run for TCRs annotated to CMV, EBV and SARS-CoV-2, with TCRs annotated for multiple antigens excluded. Using fastp at Q25 and MiXCR, TCRdb reprocessed the public reads and kept productive beta chains. Every entry covers one CDR3 protein and lists the most common genes and DNA from its rows. The V and J calls reflect TCRdb's pipeline rather than the authors' work. The sample data list 50,000 or so distinct CDR3 sequences, and around 14% of these were observed just once. 8% to 10% of the sample goes to the ten largest clones.

A case-control design nested within a healthcare worker cohort in London, UK, was used, with weekly nasopharyngeal swab PCR tests and blood sampling performed. Between 23 and 31 March 2020, the week of the UK lockdown, healthcare workers were enrolled and then followed up weekly for as long as 16 weeks. For this clonotype: Its binding antigen is unknown. There are no base qualities to consult, and no much larger clone falls within one base.

Overall study results and their limits: VDJdb matching was skewed toward anti-spike CD8 responses and likely underestimated virus-specific expansions, missing private and CD4 specificities.

CDR1 and CDR2 are drawn from the germline V gene (reference sequence): LNHDA, SQIVND. The CDR3 goes from the cysteine to the phenylalanine over 13 residues. CDR3 DNA is the only sequence kept; it has 39 bases, read in frame from the first base. Trimming costs V 7 bases and J 5 bases, and their ends lie 11 bases apart. The chain links TRBV19 with TRBJ1-4; a tentative D call is TRBD1 (5 bases match). The sequence derives from an adult who was a healthcare worker with PCR-confirmed SARS-CoV-2 infection or an uninfected control (not recorded which). Sequencing used whole blood, obtained at baseline. The DNA sequence is as follows: TGTGCCAGTAACCGACAGTTAAATGAAAAACTGTTTTTT. The translation is CASNRQLNEKLFF.